Each of the 10 T cell receptor beta chains below was sequenced from the same sample in a study of memory CD4+ T cells and cytomegalovirus serostatus. Single viable CD3+CD4+CD8-CD45RO+ cells were sorted as the memory CD4+ T cells. This table comes from immunoSEQ multiplex PCR, and its TCRdb copy is limited to in-frame clones, with some not included. The table has 40,000 to 55,000 clones, about four fifths seen once. Sequenced material: memory CD4+ T cells from blood. These receptor sequences come from an adult in good health and CMV-seropositive.

The rearrangement links TRBV9 to TRBJ2-5; the D gene could be TRBD1 or TRBD2 (7 bases each). The length of the CDR3 is 18 residues. V lost 3 bases and J lost 1, with 22 bases in between. Germline values: CDR1 SGDLS, CDR2 YYNGEE. The CDR3 region has the DNA TGTGCCAGCAGCGCCAGGGGGGGAGGCGGGAGAACCCAAGAGACCCAGTACTTC. It yields the protein CASSARGGGGRTQETQYF.

The chain joins TRBV6-6 to TRBJ2-7, with D possibly called TRBD1 or TRBD2 (5 bases each). The germline gives CDR1 MNHNY, CDR2 SVGAGI (reference sequence). Trimming pared 8 bases from V and 8 bases from J, leaving 16 bases between. The CDR3 consists of 12 residues. The CDR3: CASGDHKAKQYF. For the CDR3, the DNA is TGTGCCAGCGGGGACCACAAAGCCAAGCAGTACTTC.

The V gene is TRBV30, the J gene TRBJ2-3, with a possible D match to TRBD2 (5 bases). Trimming took 2 bases from V and 0 from J, leaving 12 bases between them. Germline-derived CDR1 and CDR2 are GTSNPN and SVGIG (reference sequence). The CDR3 runs to 15 residues. Written as DNA, the CDR3 is TGTGCCTGGAGTCGCGGACTGTCTAGCACAGATACGCAGTATTTT. The encoded protein is CAWSRGLSSTDTQYF.

The rearrangement links TRBV19 to TRBJ1-2; D gene ambiguous. CDR1 and CDR2 (germline): LNHDA, SQIVND (reference sequence). This CDR3 contains 14 residues. Trimming left V 7 bases short and J 3 bases short, with 15 bases between. The CDR3 protein is CASTIEVGHYGYTF. CDR3 bases: TGTGCCAGTACCATTGAAGTTGGACACTATGGCTACACCTTC.

The gene calls are TRBV19 and TRBJ1-2; 11 bases match TRBD1. Germline V gene sequence: CDR1 LNHDA, CDR2 SQIVND (reference sequence). Trimming at V came to 5 bases and at J to 4 bases, leaving 6 bases not matched to a gene. The CDR3 loop spans 15 amino acids. The CDR3 DNA sequence: TGTGCCAGTAGTTCCTCCGGACAGGGGGCCTATGGCTACACCTTC. This gives the protein CASSSSGQGAYGYTF. Looking up the rest from reference TRBV19 and TRBJ1-2 gives the full variable domain: DGGITQSPKYLFRKEGQNVTLSCEQNLNHDAMYWYRQDPGQGLRLIYYSQIVNDFQKGDIAEGYSVSREKKESFPLTVTSAQKNPTAFYLCASSSSGQGAYGYTFGSGTRLTVV.

The table lists this clone with a few counts. The chain combines TRBV27 with TRBJ2-6; D tentatively reads TRBD1 or TRBD2 (6 bases each). With 3 bases removed from V and 4 bases from J, the gap between germline ends came to 19 bases. The CDR3 is 18 amino acids. Per the germline V gene, CDR1 is MNHEY and CDR2 is SMNVEV (reference sequence). CDR3 region: CASSLSIGGAAGANVLTF. The CDR3 DNA is TGTGCCAGCAGTTTGAGTATCGGGGGCGCAGCCGGGGCCAACGTCCTGACTTTC.

The genes are TRBV5-6 and TRBJ2-7; D is unclear. V was pared by 3 bases and J by 0 bases, with 13 bases between. Per germline, CDR1 SGHDT and CDR2 YYEEEE. This CDR3 has 15 amino acids. CDR3 coding DNA: TGTGCCAGCAGCTCCCTAGGGCGGCTCTCCTACGAGCAGTACTTC. Its protein product is CASSSLGRLSYEQYF.

The chain uses TRBV11-2 and TRBJ2-5, with D possibly being TRBD2 (5 bases). Per the germline V gene, CDR1 is SGHAT and CDR2 is FQNNGV. This CDR3 comprises 12 residues. V was pared by 0 bases and J by 7 bases, with 6 bases between. The CDR3, as DNA: TGTGCCAGCAGCTTAGACCGGGGGACCCAGTACTTC. Amino acids: CASSLDRGTQYF.

The V and J genes are TRBV28 and TRBJ2-7; 12 bases are shared with TRBD2. This CDR3 has 16 amino acids. Germline CDR1 MDHEN, CDR2 SYDVKM. After removal of 2 bases from V and 6 bases from J, the junction contained 8 bases not matched to a gene. The CDR3 loop is CASSLTRTSGKSEQYF. The CDR3 nucleotides read TGTGCCAGCAGTTTAACCCGGACTAGCGGGAAGAGCGAGCAGTACTTC.

The rearrangement links TRBV6-1 to TRBJ1-5; D is unclear. V lost 8 bases and J 4 bases, leaving 15 bases between the germline ends. The CDR3 runs to 14 residues. Germline V CDR1 and CDR2: MNHNS, SASEGT. The CDR3 reads CASGGRTANQPQHF. In DNA, the CDR3 is TGTGCCAGCGGAGGCAGGACTGCTAATCAGCCCCAGCATTTT.